This T cell receptor (beta chain) was retrieved from a study of T cell changes during pregnancy in multiple sclerosis. The CDR3 has 14 residues. Trimming took off 5 bases at V and 6 bases at J, with 15 bases between the two ends. Germline V gene sequence: CDR1 MGHRA, CDR2 YSYEKL. Some clones are missing from TCRdb's copy, which holds only in-frame ones; the method was immunoSEQ multiplex PCR. This table has roughly 70,000 clones, approximately 92% appearing once. The chain recombines TRBV4-1 with TRBJ2-3; TRBD1 might be the D (6 bases). This TCR came from a female donor with multiple sclerosis, enrolled in a pregnancy study. The input for sequencing was peripheral blood, taken in the first trimester of pregnancy. The CDR3, as DNA: TGCGCCAGCAGCGGACAGCTCACCGCCGATACGCAGTATTTT. Translated, it gives CASSGQLTADTQYF.